This TCR beta chain stems from a study of shared clonotypes between healthy human individuals (dated by TCRdb to 2018 to 2020). Regarding the complete study: A couple of women and three men aged 18 to 49 years were included in the cohort. The study deeply sequenced blood TCR repertoires of five healthy adults to estimate repertoire size and the extent of clonotype sharing between individuals. To increase sequencing depth and limit assay-specific biases, TCR repertoire library preparation and sequencing were carried out by different laboratories using diverse techniques. Each donor's leukapheresis produced roughly between roughly 0.85 and 10 billion PBMCs. For each donor, CD4 naive and CD4 memory were each given three plates, CD8 naive was given two plates, and CD8 memory was given one plate. The study at large found these results: Clonotypes shared by all four sorted-subset donors showed higher generation probabilities than non-shared clonotypes. Because the study included only a small number of donors, the genetic and exposure-history diversity represented was limited. Rarefaction of sorted-subset datasets indicated incomplete sequencing despite the large sequencing depth. Naive subsets generally had larger estimated clonotype richness than memory subsets. Only blood was sampled, and tissue TCR repertoires likely differ from those in blood. Pairwise subsampling led to the expectation that sequencing depth would affect the degree of clonotype sharing among donors. When a few donors were compared, the shared fraction of clonotypes was about 5.5% for naive CD4, around 3.5% for naive CD8, 2.3% for memory CD4, and less than 0.45% for memory CD8.

Healthy HIV-negative adults with no recently reported acute infections or vaccinations were included as donors. All donors were Caucasian adults living in Nashville, Tennessee, USA. Magnetic negative selection was used to enrich CD4+ T cells, after which naive cells were positively selected on CD45RA and the negative fraction became the memory subset. After blood collection by leukapheresis, PBMCs were isolated using Ficoll-Histopaque density gradient centrifugation and then cryopreserved in the vapor phase of liquid nitrogen. Purity and quantity of every magnetically sorted T cell population were checked by analytical flow cytometry. Genomic DNA was isolated from each sorted fraction and quantified by UV absorbance on a Nanodrop 2000c. V ends up 3 bases short and J 4 bases short, with an unmatched junction base count of 19. Inclusive of the bounding cysteine and phenylalanine, the CDR3 is 19 residues long. The kept DNA is CDR3 alone, 57 bases in frame from the first base. The germline V gene yields SGHRS for CDR1 and YFSETQ for CDR2.

Using the deep immunoSEQ assay, multiplex PCR amplified TCR CDR3 regions from genomic DNA. Extracted genomic DNA from each cell subset was spread evenly across all wells of several immunoSEQ 96-well plates, with each plate serving as a replicate. Each replicate PCR for sorted subsets received about 220 ng genomic DNA, equal to some 32,000 T cell genomes. Purified libraries were quantified with a Qubit 3.0 fluorometer, sized on a Bioanalyzer 2100, and re-quantified with the KAPA Library Quantification kit. Each immunoSEQ 96-well plate was sequenced on its own single-read 150-cycle Illumina NextSeq 550 flow cell. From the authors' description of their analysis: Because only junctional sequences without quality scores were contained in the immunoSEQ output, filtering matching that applied to full-length reads could not be performed. Sequences were annotated with PyIR, a Python wrapper for IgBLAST v1.9, and V/J genes and CDR3 were assigned using IMGT germline references. Reads were filtered out if the reads had weak V/J assignments (E-value above 1e-6), no CDR3, stop codons, out-of-frame junctions, or ambiguous translated residues. V3J clonotypes were defined as sequences sharing the same inferred V gene, J gene, and CDR3 amino acid sequence. Percentage overlap between repertoires was computed as shared unique clonotypes divided by the size of the smaller repertoire. Three approaches were used to assess repertoire richness: RTK rarefaction, the Chao1 estimator, and Recon v2.1 estimates of unobserved clonotypes. For all TCRbeta clonotypes obtained by the gDNA method from a few donors, generation probabilities were computed with OLGA. TCRdb obtained this table from immuneACCESS and retained in-frame rearrangements with V and J assigned. These tables miss some clones; where compared with another copy, unresolved V genes account for less than half of the shortfall, and the remainder is unexplained. V, J and clone size are those of that table, while D and trimming were read from the DNA. This sample gives roughly 530,000 clones in total; 90% to 97% of them show up just once. 0.06% of the sample belongs to the ten largest clones.

As regards this clone: No cognate antigen has been identified for it. One base away there is no much larger clone; base qualities are not given.

This clonotype originated in a woman aged 25 to 39 in good health. The sequence is built from TRBV5-1 and TRBJ1-1; 9 middle bases align to TRBD1. The sequenced sample was naive CD4+ T cells sorted from blood. The sample's cell subset or site label, in plain terms: CD45RA+ positively selected. The CDR3 protein is CASSSHPGLWGDRVTEAFF. At the DNA level, the sequence is TGCGCCAGCAGCTCCCACCCCGGCCTCTGGGGGGACAGGGTCACTGAAGCTTTCTTT.